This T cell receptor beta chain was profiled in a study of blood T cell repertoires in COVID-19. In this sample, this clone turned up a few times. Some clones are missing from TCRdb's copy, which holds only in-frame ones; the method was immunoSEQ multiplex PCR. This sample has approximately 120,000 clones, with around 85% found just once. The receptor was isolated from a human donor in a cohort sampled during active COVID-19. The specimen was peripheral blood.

The CDR3 DNA reads TGTGCCAGCAGCTTGGAGGTAGCGACTAGCACAGATACGCAGTATTTT. Translated, it gives CASSLEVATSTDTQYF. The chain is built from TRBV5-6 and TRBJ2-3; tentative D call: TRBD2 (5 bases). Trimming shortened V by 0 bases and J by 0 bases, and 11 bases separated the two germline ends. Germline lookup yields CDR1 SGHDT and CDR2 YYEEEE. The CDR3 length is 16 residues.